A selection of T cell receptor beta chains follows, all from one sample in a study of cytomegalovirus exposure and HLA in healthy donors. The repertoire was sequenced with immunoSEQ multiplex PCR; TCRdb's copy has only in-frame clones and lacks some. The top ten hold approximately 1.5% of the sample, which has 140,000 to 150,000 clones, nearly 80% seen once. Source material: PBMCs. Source of these receptors: a woman in her 30s in good health and CMV-seronegative. Each CDR3 is given with its conserved first and last residue. Fields, in order: J gene, clone size, V gene, D gene, CDR3 protein, CDR3 DNA. A D gene is named only where the DNA matches it firmly. Clone size is given for some rows only: seen once, a few or many times, or a class if the clone is expanded.

TRBJ2-3 | . | TRBV9 | TRBD2 | CASSGGAGLTDTQYF | TGTGCCAGCAGCGGAGGAGCGGGACTCACAGATACGCAGTATTTT
TRBJ2-7 | few | TRBV2 | TRBD1 | CASSGDRGSYEQYF | TGTGCCAGCAGTGGGGACAGGGGATCCTACGAGCAGTACTTC
TRBJ1-5 | once | TRBV7-7 | . | CASSRTGYSNQPQHF | TGTGCTAGCAGTCGTACAGGGTATAGCAATCAGCCCCAGCATTTT
TRBJ2-5 | . | TRBV6-5 | TRBD1 | CASLDRVKETQYF | TGTGCCAGCCTGGACAGGGTAAAAGAGACCCAGTACTTC
TRBJ1-1 | . | TRBV29-1 | . | CSVTRGKNTEAFF | TGCAGCGTTACAAGGGGCAAGAACACTGAAGCTTTCTTT
TRBJ1-1 | . | TRBV30 | . | CAWSSGLLNTEAFF | TGTGCCTGGAGTTCAGGACTGCTGAACACTGAAGCTTTCTTT
TRBJ2-1 | . | TRBV7-3 | TRBD2 | CASSPTSGGYNEQFF | TGTGCCAGCAGCCCAACTAGCGGGGGGTACAATGAGCAGTTCTTC
TRBJ1-1 | . | TRBV4-3 | . | CASSQDLPVGPEAFF | TGCGCCAGCAGCCAGGACCTCCCCGTGGGGCCTGAAGCTTTCTTT
TRBJ1-1 | few | TRBV29-1 | . | CSGGGKGHGTEAFF | TGCAGCGGCGGGGGGAAGGGCCATGGTACTGAAGCTTTCTTT
TRBJ1-2 | . | TRBV19 | TRBD1 | CATWTGLGGGYTF | TGTGCCACGTGGACAGGGCTTGGAGGTGGCTACACCTTC
TRBJ1-5 | . | TRBV27 | . | CASSLRSSNQPQHF | TGTGCCAGCAGTTTGAGGTCAAGCAATCAGCCCCAGCATTTT